The rows below give T cell receptor beta chains drawn from one sample of a study of early T cells in non-severe SARS-CoV-2 infection. TCRdb re-derived calls from the 5' RACE reads in MiXCR, one entry per CDR3 protein. Here the sample spans 34,000 or so distinct CDR3 sequences, about 10% being singletons. Sequences were obtained from whole blood. These TCRs come from an adult who was a healthcare worker with PCR-confirmed SARS-CoV-2 infection or an uninfected control (not recorded which). CDR3s include the opening cysteine and the closing phenylalanine or tryptophan. D genes are given only for firm matches. The size field is filled for only some rows; it gives once, few, many or a size class.

size: many
V: TRBV30
D: -
J: TRBJ1-2
length: 12
CDR3: CAFLVGVHGYTF
DNA: TGTGCCTTCTTGGTCGGGGTTCATGGCTACACCTTC

size: medium-sized
V: TRBV14
D: -
J: TRBJ1-5
length: 13
CDR3: CASSPGGNQPQHF
DNA: TGTGCCAGCAGCCCGGGGGGCAATCAGCCCCAGCATTTT

size: many
V: TRBV14
D: -
J: TRBJ1-6
length: 18
CDR3: CASSLSGRTPFYNSPLHF
DNA: TGTGCCAGCAGCCTCTCAGGGCGGACCCCCTTCTATAATTCACCCCTCCACTTT

size: many
V: TRBV14
D: -
J: TRBJ1-2
length: 12
CDR3: CASSQRTYGYTF
DNA: TGTGCCAGCAGCCAACGTACCTATGGCTACACCTTC

size: many
V: TRBV11-2
D: -
J: TRBJ1-1
length: 13
CDR3: CASSPTRWGEAFF
DNA: TGTGCCAGCAGCCCGACACGGTGGGGTGAAGCTTTCTTT

size: many
V: TRBV5-1
D: -
J: TRBJ2-3
length: 12
CDR3: CASSVDGHTQYF
DNA: TGCGCCAGCAGCGTGGACGGCCATACGCAGTATTTT

size: -
V: TRBV2
D: TRBD2
J: TRBJ2-3
length: 15
CDR3: CASSEIAGLTDTQYF
DNA: TGTGCCAGCAGTGAAATAGCGGGGCTCACAGATACGCAGTATTTT

size: many
V: TRBV5-6
D: -
J: TRBJ1-5
length: 18
CDR3: CASSLRLTGENSNQPQHF
DNA: TGTGCCAGCAGCCTCCGGCTTACCGGGGAGAATAGCAATCAGCCCCAGCATTTT

size: few
V: TRBV24-1
D: -
J: TRBJ1-1
length: 14
CDR3: CATSDSAGNTEAFF
DNA: TGTGCCACCAGTGATTCGGCAGGGAACACTGAAGCTTTCTTT

size: many
V: TRBV7-3
D: -
J: TRBJ2-2
length: 14
CDR3: CASSPQPGTGELFF
DNA: TGTGCCAGCAGCCCCCAGCCGGGCACCGGGGAGCTGTTTTTT

size: many
V: TRBV12-3/TRBV12-4
D: TRBD2
J: TRBJ2-3
length: 16
CDR3: CASSYDGGWGTDTQYF
DNA: TGTGCCAGCAGTTATGACGGGGGGTGGGGCACAGATACGCAGTATTTT

size: many
V: TRBV3-1
D: -
J: TRBJ1-2
length: 13
CDR3: CASSQQTNYGYTF
DNA: TGTGCCAGCAGCCAACAGACTAACTATGGCTACACCTTC

size: many
V: TRBV7-7
D: TRBD2
J: TRBJ2-5
length: 16
CDR3: CASQTGLAGGKETQYF
DNA: TGTGCCAGCCAAACGGGACTAGCGGGGGGGAAAGAGACCCAGTACTTC

size: many
V: TRBV5-1
D: TRBD2
J: TRBJ2-1
length: 14
CDR3: CASSSGLAGERRFF
DNA: TGCGCCAGCAGCTCGGGACTAGCGGGTGAGAGGCGGTTCTTC

size: few
V: TRBV11-2
D: -
J: TRBJ2-3
length: 10
CDR3: CASTLDTQYF
DNA: TGTGCCAGCACGTTGGATACGCAGTATTTT

size: many
V: TRBV7-2
D: -
J: TRBJ1-5
length: 17
CDR3: CASSLEGGRGGSQPQHF
DNA: TGTGCCAGCAGCTTAGAGGGGGGGCGCGGCGGCAGTCAGCCCCAGCATTTT

size: few
V: TRBV29-1
D: TRBD2
J: TRBJ2-5
length: 12
CDR3: CSQLAGQETQYF
DNA: TGCAGCCAACTAGCGGGGCAAGAGACCCAGTACTTC

size: many
V: TRBV4-1
D: TRBD2
J: TRBJ2-2
length: 18
CDR3: CASSQFAGRGDYTGELFF
DNA: TGCGCCAGCAGCCAATTCGCTGGGCGGGGGGACTACACCGGGGAGCTGTTTTTT

size: -
V: TRBV29-1
D: TRBD2
J: TRBJ2-5
length: 12
CDR3: CSTGLGIETQYF
DNA: TGCAGCACGGGACTAGGGATAGAGACCCAGTACTTC

size: many
V: TRBV7-3
D: -
J: TRBJ2-3
length: 16
CDR3: CASSLGAGGGTDTQYF
DNA: TGTGCCAGCAGCTTAGGGGCAGGAGGAGGCACAGATACGCAGTATTTT

size: many
V: TRBV4-3
D: -
J: TRBJ2-5
length: 15
CDR3: CASSQDPRGSETQYF
DNA: TGCGCCAGCAGCCAAGATCCTCGCGGTAGCGAGACCCAGTACTTC

size: many
V: TRBV9
D: -
J: TRBJ1-1
length: 16
CDR3: CASSRSGAGPRSEAFF
DNA: TGTGCCAGCAGTCGCAGTGGAGCGGGCCCGCGGTCTGAAGCTTTCTTT

size: few
V: TRBV7-6
D: TRBD1
J: TRBJ2-7
length: 15
CDR3: CASSLAPGQGAEQYF
DNA: TGTGCCAGCAGCTTAGCGCCGGGACAGGGGGCCGAGCAGTACTTC

size: few
V: TRBV6-1
D: -
J: TRBJ1-5
length: 13
CDR3: CASSEVPVLPQHF
DNA: TGTGCCAGCAGTGAAGTACCCGTCCTGCCCCAGCATTTT

size: many
V: TRBV14
D: TRBD1
J: TRBJ2-7
length: 14
CDR3: CASSHGTGIHEQYF
DNA: TGTGCCAGCAGCCATGGGACAGGGATCCACGAGCAGTACTTC

size: medium-sized
V: TRBV7-2
D: -
J: TRBJ1-1
length: 14
CDR3: CASSSYRLSTEAFF
DNA: TGTGCCAGCAGCTCATACAGGTTGAGCACTGAAGCTTTCTTT

size: many
V: TRBV24-1
D: -
J: TRBJ2-3
length: 13
CDR3: CATSDLATDTQYF
DNA: TGTGCCACCAGTGATTTAGCGACAGATACGCAGTATTTT

size: many
V: TRBV7-2
D: -
J: TRBJ2-5
length: 14
CDR3: CASSLGAGGETQYF
DNA: TGTGCCAGCAGCTTAGGGGCAGGGGGGGAGACCCAGTACTTC

size: many
V: TRBV7-9
D: -
J: TRBJ2-5
length: 13
CDR3: CASSLEVQETQYF
DNA: TGTGCCAGCAGCTTAGAGGTCCAAGAGACCCAGTACTTC

size: many
V: TRBV29-1
D: TRBD1
J: TRBJ2-7
length: 13
CDR3: CSVLTGVSYEQYF
DNA: TGCAGCGTTCTGACAGGGGTGTCCTACGAGCAGTACTTC

size: few
V: TRBV15
D: -
J: TRBJ2-3
length: 14
CDR3: CATSRTLDSLTQYF
DNA: TGTGCCACCAGCAGAACCCTGGACTCTCTAACGCAGTATTTT

size: -
V: TRBV20-1
D: -
J: TRBJ1-1
length: 16
CDR3: CSARGGAKSMNTEAFF
DNA: TGCAGTGCTAGAGGGGGGGCGAAATCGATGAACACTGAAGCTTTCTTT

size: -
V: TRBV3-1
D: TRBD2
J: TRBJ2-3
length: 16
CDR3: CASSSLLSGGTDTQYF
DNA: TGTGCCAGCAGCTCCCTACTTAGCGGGGGCACAGATACGCAGTATTTT

size: many
V: TRBV7-2
D: TRBD2
J: TRBJ2-2
length: 16
CDR3: CASSSPGGAGTGELFF
DNA: TGTGCCAGCAGCTCCCCCGGGGGGGCCGGCACCGGGGAGCTGTTTTTT

size: few
V: TRBV29-1
D: TRBD1
J: TRBJ2-7
length: 12
CDR3: CSVSGTETVQYF
DNA: TGCAGCGTTTCCGGGACAGAAACCGTGCAGTACTTC

size: many
V: TRBV18
D: -
J: TRBJ1-2
length: 13
CDR3: CASSPATDYGYTF
DNA: TGTGCCAGCTCACCAGCCACGGACTATGGCTACACCTTC

size: many
V: TRBV7-2
D: TRBD2
J: TRBJ2-7
length: 15
CDR3: CASSGGLAGAYEQYF
DNA: TGTGCCAGCAGCGGTGGACTAGCGGGGGCCTACGAGCAGTACTTC

size: few
V: TRBV21-1
D: -
J: TRBJ1-1
length: 14
CDR3: CASRRGEIHTEAFF
DNA: TGTGCCAGCCGCCGCGGGGAGATACACACTGAAGCTTTCTTT

size: many
V: TRBV30
D: -
J: TRBJ1-2
length: 13
CDR3: CAWSVGFLQADSF
DNA: TGTGCCTGGAGTGTAGGCTTCTTACAGGCGGACAGCTTC

size: -
V: TRBV7-9
D: -
J: TRBJ2-7
length: 12
CDR3: CASSLIEYEQYF
DNA: TGTGCCAGCAGCTTAATTGAGTACGAGCAGTACTTC

size: many
V: TRBV10-3
D: -
J: TRBJ2-7
length: 12
CDR3: CAISPAKYEQYF
DNA: TGTGCCATCTCTCCTGCCAAGTACGAGCAGTACTTC

size: few
V: TRBV12-3/TRBV12-4
D: -
J: TRBJ2-2
length: 15
CDR3: CASSFRQGEAGELFF
DNA: TGTGCCAGCAGTTTCCGTCAGGGGGAGGCCGGGGAGCTGTTTTTT

size: many
V: TRBV20-1
D: TRBD1
J: TRBJ1-2
length: 14
CDR3: CSARGDRDGYGYTF
DNA: TGCAGTGCTAGGGGGGACAGGGATGGGTATGGCTACACCTTC

size: many
V: TRBV4-3
D: -
J: TRBJ2-5
length: 15
CDR3: CASSQGGTEQETQYF
DNA: TGCGCCAGCAGCCAAGGCGGGACAGAACAAGAGACCCAGTACTTC

size: few
V: TRBV6-1
D: TRBD1
J: TRBJ2-5
length: 13
CDR3: CASSMGQKETQYF
DNA: TGTGCCAGCTCAATGGGACAGAAAGAGACCCAGTACTTC